The source of this T cell receptor beta chain is a study of blood T cell repertoires in COVID-19. Across the study: Acute and convalescent COVID-19 samples came from the United States, Italy and Spain. Sources were T cells, B-cell-depleted T cells, or PBMCs; the material itself was cDNA or gDNA.

V trimming: 1 base; J trimming: 2 bases; junction bases outside the gene matches: 4. The germline gives CDR1 MNHEY, CDR2 SMNVEV (reference sequence). This CDR3 has 15 residues. Original methodology: Scientists estimated how many nucleated cells there were by amplifying reference gene primers. The table came from immunoSEQ multiplex PCR; TCRdb's copy has only in-frame clones and leaves some out. V, J and clone size are taken as reported in that table, and D and trimming were inferred from the DNA itself. The table has 150,000 to 250,000 clones, 82% seen once; the top ten hold about 6.9%. The sample was peripheral blood. The TCR comes from a human donor with acute or convalescent COVID-19. The donor label of this sample is uncertain. The chain carries TRBV27 and TRBJ1-1; 7 nucleotides align to TRBD1. CDR3 nucleotide sequence: TGTGCCAGCAGTTTATTCCCAGGGGGAAACACTGAAGCTTTCTTT. Protein product: CASSLFPGGNTEAFF.